A single sample gave rise to the 21 T cell receptor beta chains below, sequenced in a study of early stage breast cancer tumors. Assay used: immunoSEQ multiplex PCR; TCRdb lists only in-frame clones, some missing. Found here are 51,000 or so clones, approximately 80% of them singletons; the top ten hold around 1.5%. Sequenced sample: blood. The receptors were gathered from a person aged 45-60 years with breast cancer.

The CDR3 spells CASSLGPGINIQYF. CDR3 bases: TGTGCCAGCAGCTTAGGCCCAGGGATAAACATTCAGTACTTC. The gene calls are TRBV7-3 and TRBJ2-4; D perhaps matches TRBD1 (5 bases). The CDR3 consists of 14 residues. V shed 2 bases and J shed 6 bases, with 11 bases lying between them. Germline V gene sequence: CDR1 SGHTA, CDR2 FQGTGA.

V is TRBV10-1 and J is TRBJ1-4, with D unresolved. This CDR3 is built from 11 residues. The germline V and J ends were trimmed by 6 bases and 13 bases, with 12 bases remaining between them. The V gene's germline CDR1 is WNHNN and CDR2 SYGVQD (reference sequence). The CDR3 loop is CASSRSWRLFF. CDR3 bases: TGCGCCAGCAGCCGGTCTTGGCGACTGTTTTTT.

The V call is TRBV5-1, the J call TRBJ1-1; D is unclear. The V gene's germline CDR1 is SGHRS and CDR2 YFSETQ. The CDR3 runs 17 residues. V was pared by 0 bases and J by 2 bases, with 17 bases between. CDR3 in amino acids: CASSLAEAGGGNTEAFF. Written as DNA, the CDR3 is TGCGCCAGCAGCTTGGCCGAAGCGGGCGGCGGAAACACTGAAGCTTTCTTT.

This clone was recorded once. The gene calls are TRBV6-6 and TRBJ2-7; 9 bases are shared with TRBD1. This CDR3 comprises 14 residues. Looked up from germline, CDR1 is MNHNY and CDR2 is SVGAGI (reference sequence). The junction had 7 bases not matched to a gene; V was cut back by 6 bases and J by 4 bases. The CDR3, as DNA: TGTGCCAGCAGAACGGGACAGGGAGTTTACGAGCAGTACTTC. Its translation: CASRTGQGVYEQYF.

The CDR3 DNA follows: TGTGCAAGTCGCTTAGCGGAGGGTCCAGGGGAGCTGTTTTTT. Amino acids: CASRLAEGPGELFF. This rearrangement joins TRBV12-2 to TRBJ2-2; TRBD2, as called in the table, went unchecked against the DNA. TRBV12-2 is a known pseudogene. The CDR3 is made up of 14 amino acids.

The CDR3 bases are TGTGCCACCAGCACCCTACCCCAGGGATCCCCCTACGAGCAGTACTTC. Protein product: CATSTLPQGSPYEQYF. The rearrangement uses TRBV15 and TRBJ2-7; a weak D match, TRBD1 (5 bases). The V and J ends lost 4 bases and 2 bases respectively, with 18 bases between them. Germline lookup yields CDR1 LNHNV and CDR2 YYDKDF (reference sequence). This CDR3 contains 16 residues.

The chain couples TRBV7-9 to TRBJ1-4, with a weak D call TRBD1 (5 bases). The germline V gene encodes CDR1 SEHNR and CDR2 FQNEAQ (reference sequence). The CDR3 loop spans 15 amino acids. V shed 6 bases and J shed 8 bases, with 19 bases lying between them. The CDR3: CASSSGGRGTEKLFF. The DNA of the CDR3 is TGTGCCAGCAGTTCTGGTGGGAGGGGAACCGAAAAACTGTTTTTT.

Only a few counts were recorded for this clone. The chain carries TRBV15 and TRBJ2-6; unclear D gene. CDR1 is LNHNV, CDR2 YYDKDF, per germline (reference sequence). Trimming removed 1 base from V and 2 bases from J, with 6 bases in between. This CDR3 has 15 residues. CDR3 DNA sequence: TGTGCCACCAGCAGAGCTGGGGCTGGGGCCAACGTCCTGACTTTC. It specifies CATSRAGAGANVLTF.

V gene TRBV19 combines with J gene TRBJ1-4; D uncertain. In germline, CDR1 is LNHDA, CDR2 SQIVND (reference sequence). V was clipped by 6 bases and J by 6 bases, with 11 bases between them. The CDR3 extends over 13 amino acids. In DNA, the CDR3 is TGTGCCAGTAGGACCGCGGTCTATGAAAAACTGTTTTTT. It encodes CASRTAVYEKLFF.

This rearrangement joins TRBV7-8 to TRBJ2-7; D is possibly TRBD1 (8 bases). Between the trimmed V and J ends, which lost 5 bases and 9 bases, there was a span of 14 bases. CDR3 size: 12 residues. Germline loops: CDR1 SGHVS, CDR2 FQNEAQ. CDR3 sequence: CASSPQGGVQYF. DNA of the CDR3: TGTGCCAGCAGCCCACAGGGGGGGGTGCAGTACTTC.

The rearrangement uses TRBV6-6 and TRBJ2-5; TRBD1 agrees at 11 bases. V was clipped by 6 bases and J by 5 bases; unmatched bases: 8. The CDR3 length is 15 residues. CDR1 and CDR2 (germline): MNHNY, SVGAGI (reference sequence). The CDR3 reads CASRSGQGAGETQYF. The CDR3 bases are TGTGCCAGCAGAAGCGGACAGGGGGCAGGCGAGACCCAGTACTTC.

The rearrangement uses TRBV5-6 and TRBJ1-5, with unresolved D. The germline gives CDR1 SGHDT, CDR2 YYEEEE. The CDR3 is 14 amino acids. The V end was cut by 6 bases, the J end by 1 base, with 11 bases between. DNA of the CDR3: TGTGCCAGCACCGTGGGCGGAAGCAATCAGCCCCAGCATTTT. Translating gives CASTVGGSNQPQHF.

This clone has only one observation. The chain links TRBV11-1 to TRBJ1-4, with D unresolved. The CDR3 is made up of 17 amino acids. Trimming took 1 base from V and 2 from J, leaving 14 bases between them. The V gene's germline CDR1 is SGHAT and CDR2 FQDESV (reference sequence). CDR3 loop: CASSLGRRTDTNEKLFF. The CDR3 DNA reads as TGTGCCAGCAGCTTAGGACGCAGGACTGACACTAATGAAAAACTGTTTTTT.

This clone was seen only a few times. V usage is TRBV5-6 and J usage is TRBJ2-7; a possible D gene is TRBD2 (6 bases). CDR1 SGHDT and CDR2 YYEEEE come from the germline V gene. CDR3 length: 12 residues. V lost 4 bases and J lost 7, with 12 bases in between. The CDR3 reads CASSGGRGEQYF. The CDR3 DNA follows: TGTGCCAGCAGCGGCGGACGGGGGGAGCAGTACTTC.

This chain uses TRBV2 with TRBJ2-5; no clear D gene. CDR1 SNHLY and CDR2 FYNNEI come from the germline V gene. V lost 7 bases to trimming and J lost 1 base, with 7 bases between them. The CDR3 sequence is 12 residues long. CDR3 in amino acids: CASNWAQETQYF. The CDR3 DNA is TGTGCCAGCAACTGGGCCCAAGAGACCCAGTACTTC. The full variable domain, in which reference TRBV2 and TRBJ2-5 provide the parts outside the CDR3, is EPEVTQTPSHQVTQMGQEVILRCVPISNHLYFYWYRQILGQKVEFLVSFYNNEISEKSEIFDDQFSVERPDGSNFTLKIRSTKLEDSAMYFCASNWAQETQYFGPGTRLLVL.

This clone is a singleton in its sample. The germline gene is not matched at one end of the junction; a read error may be the cause. This chain links TRBV7-7 with TRBJ2-1; 8 bases map to TRBD2. This CDR3 has 14 amino acids. Per the germline V gene, CDR1 is SSHAT and CDR2 is FNYEAQ (reference sequence). The CDR3 nucleotides read TGTGCTAGCAGCTTTCTAGCGGGTGACAATGAGCAGTTCTTC. Its translation is CASSFLAGDNEQFF.

The V gene is TRBV29-1, the J gene TRBJ2-1; 10 bases line up with TRBD2. V was clipped by 7 bases and J by 4 bases; unmatched bases: 7. Germline loops: CDR1 SQVTM, CDR2 ANQGSEA. CDR3 length: 14 residues. CDR3 loop: CSARTSGSYNEQFF. DNA of the CDR3: TGCAGCGCAAGGACTAGCGGAAGTTACAATGAGCAGTTCTTC.

The J gene is TRBJ2-2, the V gene TRBV4-1; D gene ambiguous. The CDR3 contains 17 residues. Germline values: CDR1 MGHRA, CDR2 YSYEKL. V was trimmed by 3 bases and J by 0 bases, leaving 14 bases between them. In DNA, the CDR3 is TGCGCCAGCAGCCATGTATTGGTTCGGGCGAACACCGGGGAGCTGTTTTTT. Amino acid sequence: CASSHVLVRANTGELFF.

This rearrangement joins TRBV28 to TRBJ2-7, with 8 bases fitting TRBD1. Germline V gene data show CDR1 as MDHEN and CDR2 as SYDVKM. This CDR3 has 14 residues. Germline trimming cut 6 bases from V and 3 bases from J; bases unmatched to any gene: 7. CDR3 amino acids: CASSLDREDYEQYF. The CDR3 bases are TGTGCCAGCAGCCTGGACAGGGAGGACTACGAGCAGTACTTC.

The chain combines TRBV4-2 with TRBJ2-3, with 7 bases identical to TRBD2. Germline V gene sequence: CDR1 LGHNA, CDR2 YNFKEQ. The CDR3 is 16 amino acids. J gave up 10 bases and V 4 bases, and 17 bases lay outside the gene matches. CDR3 DNA sequence: TGTGCCAGCAGCCCTGGGGGGACGCCCGCGGGGGAGGCGCAGTATTTT. Amino acid sequence: CASSPGGTPAGEAQYF.

The genes are TRBV6-1 and TRBJ1-2, with 7 bases identical to TRBD1. The CDR3 spans 12 residues. V lost 4 bases to trimming and J lost 8 bases; unmatched junction nucleotides: 4. The germline V gene has CDR1 MNHNS and CDR2 SASEGT. DNA of the CDR3: TGTGCCAGCAGTGGACAGGGTTACGGCTACACCTTC. Translated, it gives CASSGQGYGYTF.